Many counts were recorded for the clone carrying this T cell receptor beta chain. Its specificity is unknown. TCRdb re-called the PCR reads with MiXCR, one entry per CDR3 protein. The sample has under 800,000 distinct CDR3 sequences, about 25% seen once. These data come from a study of molecular identifiers for immune sequencing clone quantification. Background on the study: Four of five splits of RNA from about 20,000 or 100,000 naive CD8 cells were sequenced in replicates.

Study findings and constraints: For effector cells, clones above 20 RNA copies held over 97% of molecules; for naive cells, under 1%. Identical barcode-sharing TCR molecules could lead to underestimated sizes for highly expanded clones.

The sorting of naive CD8 T cells used the CD8+CD4-CCR7+CD45RA+ phenotype. This TCR was recovered from a human donor in good health. Some libraries in this study had Jurkat cell RNA spiked in. Specimen: naive CD8+ T cells from blood, with Jurkat cell RNA spiked in. Subset denoted: FACS-sorted CD8+CD4-CCR7+CD45RA+ naive T cells.

CDR3 nucleotide sequence: TGTGCCAGCAGAACAGACGGAGGGAACACCGGGGAGCTGTTTTTT. This codes for CASRTDGGNTGELFF. This rearrangement joins TRBV7-9 to TRBJ2-2, with a weak D call TRBD2 (5 bases). Germline V CDR1 and CDR2: SEHNR, FQNEAQ (reference sequence). CDR3 length: 15 residues. Trimming stripped 6 bases from V and 1 base from J, with 12 bases between. The variable domain in full, with the rest retrieved from reference TRBV7-9 and TRBJ2-2, is DTGVSQNPRHKITKRGQNVTFRCDPISEHNRLYWYRQTLGQGPEFLTYFQNEAQLEKSRLLSDRFSAERPKGSFSTLEIQRTEQGDSAMYLCASRTDGGNTGELFFGEGSRLTVL.